This T cell receptor beta chain appears in the sequencing data of a study of blood T cells in healthy people across ages. Study context: Roughly one uniquely barcoded beta molecule per two T cells was captured.

Points on this clonotype: Its antigen is as yet unknown.

Then a second PCR, running roughly 6 to 11 cycles, was carried out with a sample-barcoded 5' primer and a J-beta primer mix. Each cDNA molecule carried a tag from a template-switch adaptor that contained 12 random nucleotides. Using its own MiXCR run on the 5' RACE reads, TCRdb lists one record per CDR3 protein. The data contain 850,000 to 1,300,000 distinct CDR3 sequences, roughly 45% of them singletons. General study results and limits: Across samples, TCR beta diversity tracked strongly with naive T cell percentage.

This CDR3 has 17 amino acids. Trimming took 1 base from V and 2 from J, leaving 17 bases between them. Looked up from germline, CDR1 is SGHRS and CDR2 is YFSETQ. The TCR sequence derives from a woman aged 60-75 years in good health. The specimen sequenced was blood. The chain links TRBV5-1 to TRBJ2-3, with unresolved D. The CDR3 loop reads CASSLPTAGMLTDTQYF. The CDR3 DNA sequence: TGCGCCAGCAGCTTGCCGACCGCTGGAATGCTCACAGATACGCAGTATTTT. Using reference TRBV5-1 and TRBJ2-3 for the parts outside the CDR3, the full variable domain is KAGVTQTPRYLIKTRGQQVTLSCSPISGHRSVSWYQQTPGQGLQFLFEYFSETQRNKGNFPGRFSGRQFSNSRSEMNVSTLELGDSALYLCASSLPTAGMLTDTQYFGPGTRLTVL.